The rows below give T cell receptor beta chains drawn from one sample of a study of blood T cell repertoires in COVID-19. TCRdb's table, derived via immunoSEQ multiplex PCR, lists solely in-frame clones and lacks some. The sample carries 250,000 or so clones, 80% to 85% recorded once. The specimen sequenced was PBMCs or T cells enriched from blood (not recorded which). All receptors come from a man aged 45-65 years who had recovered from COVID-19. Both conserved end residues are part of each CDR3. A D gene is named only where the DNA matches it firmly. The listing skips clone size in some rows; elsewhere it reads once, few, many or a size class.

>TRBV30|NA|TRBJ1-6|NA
TGTGCCCTTTTTCAGGGTACCTATTCTAAGTCACCCCTCCACTTT
CALFQGTYSKSPLHF
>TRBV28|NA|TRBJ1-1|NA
TGTGCCAGCAGTCCTCCGGGTTCTTTCGCTGAAGCTTTCTTT
CASSPPGSFAEAFF
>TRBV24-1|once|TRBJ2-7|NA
TGTGCCACCAGCCTGGGACACTCCTACGAGCAGTACTTC
CATSLGHSYEQYF
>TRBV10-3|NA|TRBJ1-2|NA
TGTGCCATCAGTGAGAACAGGTCTCGGGGCTACACCTTC
CAISENRSRGYTF
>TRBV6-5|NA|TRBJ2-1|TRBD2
TGTGCCAGCAGTAGAGGCGGGAGCTCCTACAATGAGCAGTTCTTC
CASSRGGSSYNEQFF
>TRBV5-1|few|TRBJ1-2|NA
TGCGCCAGCAGCTTAAATGCAGGGCCCGAGCTCTATGGCTACACCTTC
CASSLNAGPELYGYTF
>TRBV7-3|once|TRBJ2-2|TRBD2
TGTGCCAGCAGCTCGGGACTCCGCACGGGGGGCGGGGAGCTGTTTTTT
CASSSGLRTGGGELFF
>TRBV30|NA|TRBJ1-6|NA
TGTGCCTGGAGTGTACTCGGCAGGGTTCTCGATTCACCCCTCCACTTT
CAWSVLGRVLDSPLHF
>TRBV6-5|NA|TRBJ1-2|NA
TGTGCCAGCAGTCCAAACGGGGGCTATGGCTACACCTTC
CASSPNGGYGYTF
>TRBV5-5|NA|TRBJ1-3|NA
TGTGCCAGCAGCAAAAGGGACTCCAGAGGGGACACCATATATTTT
CASSKRDSRGDTIYF
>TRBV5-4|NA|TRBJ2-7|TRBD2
TGTGCCAGCAGCTTCCCCTCGCATGGACTAGCGGGCATCGAGCAGTACTTC
CASSFPSHGLAGIEQYF